The sequence of this T cell receptor beta chain was determined in a study of early T cells in non-severe SARS-CoV-2 infection. Overall study: Sequencing of unsorted whole blood was done on bulk RNA, leaving chains unpaired.

Individual cDNA molecules received unique molecular identifiers during library preparation. MiXCR was run by TCRdb on the 5' RACE reads, yielding one entry per CDR3 protein. Of approximately 65,000 distinct CDR3 sequences in the sample, roughly 13% were seen once. With 4 bases removed from V and 1 base from J, the gap between germline ends came to 7 bases. The CDR3 spans 13 residues. Study conclusions and caveats: The VDJdb matching leaned toward anti-spike CD8 responses and overlooked private and CD4 specificities.

This clonotype was recorded many times. What it binds is not known. The chain couples TRBV12-3 or TRBV12-4 to TRBJ1-1, with D unresolved. The sample comprised whole blood. This receptor was obtained from an adult who was a healthcare worker with PCR-confirmed SARS-CoV-2 infection or an uninfected control (not recorded which). CDR3 residues: CASSSSKNTEAFF. CDR3 coding DNA: TGTGCCAGCAGTTCTTCAAAGAACACTGAAGCTTTCTTT.